These T cell receptor beta chains were read from a single sample in a study of T cell clonotyping in hematopoietic cell transplantation. Produced via immunoSEQ multiplex PCR; TCRdb's table is partial and in-frame only. The sample lists roughly 42,000 clones, around 95% occurring once. Sequencing was done on a sample of peripheral blood mononuclear cells. These receptors were collected from a woman between 45 and 60 years old in good health. Some clones in this sample may be carry-over from other donors' samples. Each CDR3 is given with its conserved first and last residue. The D gene is left open where the match is weak. For some rows the clone size is stated as once, few or many, or as a class when expanded; others skip it.

v_gene: TRBV13
j_gene: TRBJ2-5
abundance: NA
d_gene: NA
CDR3aa: CASSSGTQETQYF
CDR3nt: TGTGCCAGCAGCTCAGGAACTCAAGAGACCCAGTACTTC

v_gene: TRBV6-1
j_gene: TRBJ2-5
abundance: NA
d_gene: TRBD2
CDR3aa: CASRASGDGKTQYF
CDR3nt: TGTGCCAGCAGAGCTAGCGGGGACGGGAAGACCCAGTACTTC

v_gene: TRBV2
j_gene: TRBJ1-2
abundance: NA
d_gene: NA
CDR3aa: CASSEGPLEYGYTF
CDR3nt: TGTGCCAGCAGTGAGGGCCCGCTCGAGTATGGCTACACCTTC

v_gene: TRBV27
j_gene: TRBJ2-3
abundance: NA
d_gene: TRBD1
CDR3aa: CASSGSRGFSTDTQYF
CDR3nt: TGTGCCAGCAGTGGGAGCAGGGGGTTTAGCACAGATACGCAGTATTTT

v_gene: TRBV4-2
j_gene: TRBJ2-2
abundance: NA
d_gene: NA
CDR3aa: CASSQDIGDTGELFF
CDR3nt: TGTGCCAGCAGCCAAGATATTGGGGACACCGGGGAGCTGTTTTTT

v_gene: TRBV2
j_gene: TRBJ1-6
abundance: NA
d_gene: NA
CDR3aa: CASSERRVSSYNSPLHF
CDR3nt: TGTGCCAGCAGTGAAAGGAGGGTATCCTCCTATAATTCACCCCTCCACTTT

v_gene: TRBV25-1
j_gene: TRBJ2-4
abundance: NA
d_gene: NA
CDR3aa: CASREDGGGNIQYF
CDR3nt: TGTGCCAGCAGGGAGGACGGAGGTGGAAACATTCAGTACTTC

v_gene: TRBV27
j_gene: TRBJ2-2
abundance: NA
d_gene: NA
CDR3aa: CASSLRSPTGELFF
CDR3nt: TGTGCCAGCAGTTTAAGGTCGCCGACCGGGGAGCTGTTTTTT

v_gene: TRBV7-8
j_gene: TRBJ2-1
abundance: NA
d_gene: NA
CDR3aa: CASSSLRATEQFF
CDR3nt: TGTGCCAGCAGCTCCCTTCGAGCGACTGAGCAGTTCTTC

v_gene: TRBV5-6
j_gene: TRBJ1-6
abundance: NA
d_gene: NA
CDR3aa: CASSLNTNSPLHF
CDR3nt: TGTGCCAGCAGCTTGAACACTAATTCACCCCTCCACTTT

v_gene: TRBV6-1
j_gene: TRBJ2-5
abundance: NA
d_gene: TRBD2
CDR3aa: CASSEAAGGPRTQYF
CDR3nt: TGTGCCAGCAGTGAAGCGGCGGGGGGGCCCCGGACCCAGTACTTC

v_gene: TRBV29-1
j_gene: TRBJ1-1
abundance: NA
d_gene: NA
CDR3aa: CSIRENTEAFF
CDR3nt: TGCAGCATAAGGGAGAACACTGAAGCTTTCTTT

v_gene: TRBV11-2
j_gene: TRBJ2-1
abundance: NA
d_gene: NA
CDR3aa: CASSLDWGSSEQFF
CDR3nt: TGTGCCAGCAGCTTAGACTGGGGTTCTAGCGAGCAGTTCTTC

v_gene: TRBV5-1
j_gene: TRBJ2-5
abundance: NA
d_gene: TRBD1
CDR3aa: CASSLGGQGRQETQYF
CDR3nt: TGCGCCAGCAGCTTGGGGGGACAGGGAAGGCAAGAGACCCAGTACTTC

v_gene: TRBV7-2
j_gene: TRBJ2-7
abundance: NA
d_gene: TRBD1
CDR3aa: CASSGQGGEQYF
CDR3nt: TGTGCCAGCAGCGGACAGGGAGGAGAGCAGTACTTC

v_gene: TRBV2
j_gene: TRBJ2-7
abundance: NA
d_gene: TRBD2
CDR3aa: CASREGTNSYEQYF
CDR3nt: TGTGCCAGCCGGGAAGGGACTAACTCCTACGAGCAGTACTTC

v_gene: TRBV10-3
j_gene: TRBJ1-1
abundance: NA
d_gene: NA
CDR3aa: CATGPGDTEAFF
CDR3nt: TGTGCCACCGGCCCAGGGGACACTGAAGCTTTCTTT

v_gene: TRBV5-1
j_gene: TRBJ2-2
abundance: NA
d_gene: NA
CDR3aa: CASSLVGANTGELFF
CDR3nt: TGCGCCAGCAGCTTGGTGGGGGCGAACACCGGGGAGCTGTTTTTT

v_gene: TRBV29-1
j_gene: TRBJ2-6
abundance: once
d_gene: NA
CDR3aa: CSLIMAQERSGANVLTF
CDR3nt: TGCAGCTTAATAATGGCCCAGGAACGCTCTGGGGCCAACGTCCTGACTTTC

v_gene: TRBV5-1
j_gene: TRBJ1-1
abundance: NA
d_gene: NA
CDR3aa: CASSLDNTEAFF
CDR3nt: TGCGCCAGCAGCTTAGATAACACTGAAGCTTTCTTT

v_gene: TRBV11-3
j_gene: TRBJ2-1
abundance: NA
d_gene: TRBD2
CDR3aa: CASSIEPGRNNEQFF
CDR3nt: TGTGCCAGCAGCATCGAGCCCGGGAGGAACAATGAGCAGTTCTTC

v_gene: TRBV6-1
j_gene: TRBJ1-2
abundance: NA
d_gene: NA
CDR3aa: CASSEGWRIFYGYTF
CDR3nt: TGTGCCAGCAGTGAAGGCTGGCGGATTTTCTATGGCTACACCTTC

v_gene: TRBV30
j_gene: TRBJ2-3
abundance: NA
d_gene: NA
CDR3aa: CAWSGFGAAWGTDTQYF
CDR3nt: TGTGCCTGGAGTGGCTTTGGGGCGGCGTGGGGCACAGATACGCAGTATTTT

v_gene: TRBV2
j_gene: TRBJ1-5
abundance: NA
d_gene: NA
CDR3aa: CASSPDRGGNQPQHF
CDR3nt: TGTGCCAGCAGTCCGGACAGAGGGGGCAATCAGCCCCAGCATTTT

v_gene: TRBV5-1
j_gene: TRBJ1-1
abundance: NA
d_gene: NA
CDR3aa: CASSLGGVNTEAFF
CDR3nt: TGCGCCAGCAGCTTGGGAGGGGTGAACACTGAAGCTTTCTTT

v_gene: TRBV5-4
j_gene: TRBJ2-7
abundance: NA
d_gene: NA
CDR3aa: CASSYDPGTTYEQYF
CDR3nt: TGTGCCAGCAGCTACGACCCCGGGACAACCTACGAGCAGTACTTC

v_gene: TRBV18
j_gene: TRBJ1-3
abundance: NA
d_gene: NA
CDR3aa: CASSSQGGGNTIYF
CDR3nt: TGTGCCAGCTCATCCCAGGGAGGAGGAAACACCATATATTTT